The entry below describes one T cell receptor (beta chain). V was pared by 1 base and J by 6 bases, with 10 bases between. Germline V gene sequence: CDR1 SEHNR, CDR2 FQNEAQ (reference sequence). This CDR3 spans 15 amino acids. Each case's diagnosis was confirmed by two pathologists on H&E. The record originates from a study of immune evolution from preneoplasia to lung adenocarcinoma. Method: immunoSEQ multiplex PCR; TCRdb's copy keeps in-frame clones and lacks some. Of several thousand clones detected, approximately 75% appear once; the ten largest clones hold 7.9%. This sequence joins TRBV7-9 and TRBJ1-6; D might be TRBD1 (6 bases). Sequencing was performed on FFPE adjacent normal lung tissue. This receptor was identified in a person aged 55-80 years with lung adenocarcinoma. The CDR3 loop reads CASSLGRGGNSPLHF. The CDR3 DNA sequence: TGTGCCAGCAGCTTAGGCAGGGGTGGTAATTCACCCCTCCACTTT.